This TCR beta chain was documented in a study of T cells in Graves' hyperthyroidism and ophthalmopathy. Amplified TCR beta CDR3 regions came from RNA transcripts. The study used the HTBI primer set for a first-round RT-PCR of the TCR CDR3. TCRdb itself ran the multiplex PCR reads through MiXCR, one entry per CDR3 protein. The top ten hold less than 20% of the sample, which has around 390,000 distinct CDR3 sequences, roughly 15% seen once. This clonotype was seen many times. CDR1 and CDR2 from the germline V gene are MDHEN and SYDVKM. J lost 5 bases, V lost 6 bases, and 4 bases had no gene match. The CDR3 is 14 residues long.

The gene calls are TRBV28 and TRBJ1-5, with TRBD1 identical over 10 bases. Sequenced material: blood. The receptor's source is a woman aged 30 to 39 with Graves' ophthalmopathy. This chain's CDR3 is CASRRQGADQPQHF. The CDR3 nucleotides read TGTGCCAGCAGAAGACAGGGGGCGGATCAGCCCCAGCATTTT.